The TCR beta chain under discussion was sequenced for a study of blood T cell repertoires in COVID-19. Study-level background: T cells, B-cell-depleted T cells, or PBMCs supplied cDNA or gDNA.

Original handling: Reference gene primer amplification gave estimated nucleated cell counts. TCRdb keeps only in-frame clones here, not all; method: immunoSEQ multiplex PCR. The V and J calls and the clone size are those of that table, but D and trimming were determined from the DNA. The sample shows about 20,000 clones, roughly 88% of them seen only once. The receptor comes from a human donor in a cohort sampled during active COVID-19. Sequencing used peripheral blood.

The DNA for the CDR3 is TGTGCCAGCAGTCGCGGGACAGATAATGAAAAACTGTTTTTT. This sequence encodes CASSRGTDNEKLFF. This chain joins TRBV28 and TRBJ1-4, with 7 bases matching TRBD1. Germline lookup yields CDR1 MDHEN and CDR2 SYDVKM. Germline trimming cut 5 bases from V and 4 bases from J; bases unmatched to any gene: 4. The CDR3 loop spans 14 amino acids. Full variable domain (rest looked up from reference TRBV28 and TRBJ1-4): DVKVTQSSRYLVKRTGEKVFLECVQDMDHENMFWYRQDPGLGLRLIYFSYDVKMKEKGDIPEGYSVSREKKERFSLILESASTNQTSMYLCASSRGTDNEKLFFGSGTQLSVL.